This T cell receptor (beta chain) was recovered during a study of cytomegalovirus exposure and HLA in healthy donors. Study conclusions and caveats: Among TCR beta chains of equal frequency, HLA-associated ones were more clonally expanded in a later analysis. In a later analysis, TCR beta V- and J-gene trimming showed a link to a missense DCLRE1C variant. Earlier analysis yielded a pattern in which most TCR beta V segments were productive about 90% or about 30% of the time.

PCR employed 60 Vbeta and 13 Jbeta primers. TCRdb keeps only in-frame clones here, not all; method: immunoSEQ multiplex PCR. The sample holds about 260,000 clones, approximately 84% seen once. CDR1 and CDR2 (germline): SGDLS, YYNGEE. The CDR3 runs to 17 residues. Regarding this clone: The antigen is undetermined.

The rearrangement uses TRBV9 and TRBJ2-5, with 14 nucleotides matching TRBD2. The DNA end is more similar to TRBJ2-7, so the J call may be wrong. Sample: PBMCs. The clonotype originates from a woman in her thirties or forties in good health and CMV-seropositive. As DNA, the CDR3 is TGTGCCAGCAGCGACCCGAAGGGACTAGCGGGAGTGTACGAGCAGTACTTC. Translated: CASSDPKGLAGVYEQYF.